This T cell receptor (beta chain) is from a study of CD8 T cells in ankylosing spondylitis. The study's findings and limits: Researchers reportedly found disease-linked clones significantly enriched in matched ankylosing spondylitis synovial fluid.

The CDR3 loop spans 11 amino acids. CDR1 and CDR2 (germline): DFQATT, SNEGSKA (reference sequence). Trimming stripped 3 bases from V and 1 base from J, with 3 bases between. This clonotype was observed at least ten times. The antigen remains undetermined. Via MiXCR, TCRdb re-called the 5' RACE reads, giving one row per CDR3 protein. The sample has approximately 110,000 distinct CDR3 sequences, more than 20% seen once. What was sequenced was synovial fluid, either unsorted or a sorted T cell fraction (not recorded which). This TCR was recovered from a male donor with ankylosing spondylitis. V is TRBV20-1 and J is TRBJ2-5; D unclear. In DNA, the CDR3 is TGCAGTGCTAGCGGCCAAGAGACCCAGTACTTC. This sequence encodes CSASGQETQYF.